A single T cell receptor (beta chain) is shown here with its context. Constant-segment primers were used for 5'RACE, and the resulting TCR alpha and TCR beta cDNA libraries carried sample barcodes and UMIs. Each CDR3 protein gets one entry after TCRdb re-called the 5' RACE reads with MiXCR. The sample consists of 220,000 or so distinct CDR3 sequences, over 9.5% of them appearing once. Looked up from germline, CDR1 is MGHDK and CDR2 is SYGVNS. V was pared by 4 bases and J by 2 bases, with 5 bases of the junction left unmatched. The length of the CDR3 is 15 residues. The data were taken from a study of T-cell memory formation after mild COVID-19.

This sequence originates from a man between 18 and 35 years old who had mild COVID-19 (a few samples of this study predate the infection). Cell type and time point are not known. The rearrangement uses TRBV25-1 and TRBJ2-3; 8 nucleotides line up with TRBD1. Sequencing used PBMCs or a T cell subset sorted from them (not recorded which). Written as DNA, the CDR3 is TGTGCCAGCAGTGGCGGGACAGGACCCACAGATACGCAGTATTTT. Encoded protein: CASSGGTGPTDTQYF.